Below, 2 T cell receptor beta chains from the same sample are listed, as sequenced in a study of blood T cell repertoires in COVID-19. Assay used: immunoSEQ multiplex PCR; TCRdb lists only in-frame clones, some missing. This sample carries tens of thousands of clones, approximately 89% of them seen once, and the ten largest clones take nearly 5%. The sample taken for sequencing was peripheral blood. All receptors come from a man aged 55 to 70 with active COVID-19.

V usage is TRBV10-1 and J usage is TRBJ2-1; 7 bases agree with TRBD2. The CDR3 extends over 17 amino acids. Germline CDR1 is WNHNN and CDR2 is SYGVQD (reference sequence). V lost 11 bases, J lost 0 bases, and 16 bases stayed unmatched. The CDR3: CAGSRALADDSYNEQFF. The CDR3 bases are TGCGCCGGATCCAGGGCCCTAGCGGATGACTCCTACAATGAGCAGTTCTTC.

The chain recombines TRBV28 with TRBJ2-3; tentatively, D is TRBD2 (5 bases). Trimming took 1 base from V and 0 from J, leaving 11 bases between them. The CDR3 length is 16 residues. Germline V gene lookup returns CDR1 MDHEN and CDR2 SYDVKM. CDR3 sequence reads: CASSLFGSASTDTQYF. For the CDR3, the DNA is TGTGCCAGCAGTTTATTTGGTAGCGCGAGCACAGATACGCAGTATTTT.